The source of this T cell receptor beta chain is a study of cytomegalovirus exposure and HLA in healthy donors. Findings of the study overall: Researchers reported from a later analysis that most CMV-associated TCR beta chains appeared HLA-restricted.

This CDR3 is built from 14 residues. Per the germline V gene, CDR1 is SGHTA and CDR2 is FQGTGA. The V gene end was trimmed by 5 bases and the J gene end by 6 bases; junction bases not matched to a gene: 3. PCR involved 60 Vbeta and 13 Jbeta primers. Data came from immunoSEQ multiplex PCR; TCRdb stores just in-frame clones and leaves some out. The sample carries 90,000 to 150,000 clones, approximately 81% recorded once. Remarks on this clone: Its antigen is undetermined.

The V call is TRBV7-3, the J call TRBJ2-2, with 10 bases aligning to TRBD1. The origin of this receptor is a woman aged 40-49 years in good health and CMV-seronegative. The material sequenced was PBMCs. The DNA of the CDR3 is TGTGCCAGCAGCGCGACAGGGGGCTCCGGGGAGCTGTTTTTT. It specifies CASSATGGSGELFF.